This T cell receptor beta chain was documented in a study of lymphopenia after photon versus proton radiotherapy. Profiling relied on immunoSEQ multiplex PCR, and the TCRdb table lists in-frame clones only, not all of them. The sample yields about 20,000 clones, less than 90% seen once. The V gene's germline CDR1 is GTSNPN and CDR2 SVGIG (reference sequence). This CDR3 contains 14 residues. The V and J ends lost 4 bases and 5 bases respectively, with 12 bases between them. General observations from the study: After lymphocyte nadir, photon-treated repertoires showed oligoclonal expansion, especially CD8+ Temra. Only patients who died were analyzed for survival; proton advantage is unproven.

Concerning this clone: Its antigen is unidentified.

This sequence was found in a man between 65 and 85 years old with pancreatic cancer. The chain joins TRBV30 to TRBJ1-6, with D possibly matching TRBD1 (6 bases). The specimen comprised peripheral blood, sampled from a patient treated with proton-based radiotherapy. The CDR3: CAWTGTPDNSPLHF. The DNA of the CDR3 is TGTGCCTGGACGGGGACACCTGATAATTCACCCCTCCACTTT.